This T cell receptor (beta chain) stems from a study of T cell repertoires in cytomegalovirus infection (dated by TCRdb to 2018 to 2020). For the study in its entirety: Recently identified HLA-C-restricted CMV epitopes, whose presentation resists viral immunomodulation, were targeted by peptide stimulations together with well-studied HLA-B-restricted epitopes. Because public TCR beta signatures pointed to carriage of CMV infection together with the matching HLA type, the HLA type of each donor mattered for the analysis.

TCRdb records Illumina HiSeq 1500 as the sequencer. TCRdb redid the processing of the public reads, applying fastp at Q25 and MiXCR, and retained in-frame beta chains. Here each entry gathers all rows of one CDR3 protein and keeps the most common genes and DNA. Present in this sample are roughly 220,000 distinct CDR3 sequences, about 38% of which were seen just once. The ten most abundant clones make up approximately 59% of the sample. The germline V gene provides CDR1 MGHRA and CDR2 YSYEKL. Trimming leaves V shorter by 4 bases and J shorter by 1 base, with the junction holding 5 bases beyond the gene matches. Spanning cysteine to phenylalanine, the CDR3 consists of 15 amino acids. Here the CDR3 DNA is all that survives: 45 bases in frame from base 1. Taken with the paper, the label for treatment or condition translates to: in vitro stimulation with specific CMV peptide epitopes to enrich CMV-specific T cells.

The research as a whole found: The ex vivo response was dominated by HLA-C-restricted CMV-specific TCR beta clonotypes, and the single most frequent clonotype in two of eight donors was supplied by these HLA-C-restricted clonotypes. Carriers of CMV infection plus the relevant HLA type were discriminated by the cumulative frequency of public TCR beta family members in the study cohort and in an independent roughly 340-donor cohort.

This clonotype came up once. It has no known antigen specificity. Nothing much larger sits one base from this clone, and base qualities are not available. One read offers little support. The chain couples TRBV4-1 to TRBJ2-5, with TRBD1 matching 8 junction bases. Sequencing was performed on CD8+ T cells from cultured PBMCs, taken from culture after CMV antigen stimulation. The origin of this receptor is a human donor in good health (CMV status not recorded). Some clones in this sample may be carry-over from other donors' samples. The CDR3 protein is CASSRSTGVQETQYF. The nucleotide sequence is TGCGCCAGCAGCCGATCGACAGGGGTCCAAGAGACCCAGTACTTC.